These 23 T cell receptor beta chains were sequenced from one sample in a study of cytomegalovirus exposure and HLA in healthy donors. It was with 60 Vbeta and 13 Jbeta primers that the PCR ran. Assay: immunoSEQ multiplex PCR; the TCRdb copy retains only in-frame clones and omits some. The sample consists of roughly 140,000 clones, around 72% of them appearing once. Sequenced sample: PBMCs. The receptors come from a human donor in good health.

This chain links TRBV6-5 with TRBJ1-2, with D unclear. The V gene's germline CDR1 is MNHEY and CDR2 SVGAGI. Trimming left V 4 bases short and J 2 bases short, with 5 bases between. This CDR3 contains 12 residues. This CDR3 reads CASSSLNYGYTF. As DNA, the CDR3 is TGTGCCAGCAGTTCCCTCAACTATGGCTACACCTTC.

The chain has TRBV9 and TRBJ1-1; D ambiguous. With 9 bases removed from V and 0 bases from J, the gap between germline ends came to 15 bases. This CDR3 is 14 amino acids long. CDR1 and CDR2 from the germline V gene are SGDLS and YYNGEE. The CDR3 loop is CATREVAVNTEAFF. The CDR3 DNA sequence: TGTGCCACTCGAGAGGTTGCAGTGAACACTGAAGCTTTCTTT. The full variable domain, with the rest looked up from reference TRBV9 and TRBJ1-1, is DSGVTQTPKHLITATGQRVTLRCSPRSGDLSVYWYQQSLDQGLQFLIQYYNGEERAKGNILERFSAQQFPDLHSELNLSSLELGDSALYFCATREVAVNTEAFFGQGTRLTVV.

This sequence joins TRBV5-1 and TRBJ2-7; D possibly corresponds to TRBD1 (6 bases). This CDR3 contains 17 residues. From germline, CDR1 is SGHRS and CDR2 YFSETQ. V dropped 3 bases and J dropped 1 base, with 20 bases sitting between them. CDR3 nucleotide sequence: TGCGCCAGCAGCTCTAACCTCCCAGGGGCCCTGTCCTACGAGCAGTACTTC. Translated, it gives CASSSNLPGALSYEQYF.

In DNA form, the CDR3 reads TGCGCCAGCAGCCCTGGCACGCGAGACCGAGGAGAGCAGTACTTC. Translated, it gives CASSPGTRDRGEQYF. This rearrangement joins TRBV4-1 to TRBJ2-7; no firm D call. V dropped 4 bases and J dropped 7 bases, with 20 bases sitting between them. Per germline, CDR1 MGHRA and CDR2 YSYEKL. This CDR3 spans 15 amino acids.

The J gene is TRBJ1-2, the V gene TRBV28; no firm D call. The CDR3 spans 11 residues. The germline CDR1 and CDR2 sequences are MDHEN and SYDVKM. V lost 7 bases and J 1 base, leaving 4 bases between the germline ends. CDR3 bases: TGTGCCAGCATGAGTAACTATGGCTACACCTTC. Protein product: CASMSNYGYTF.

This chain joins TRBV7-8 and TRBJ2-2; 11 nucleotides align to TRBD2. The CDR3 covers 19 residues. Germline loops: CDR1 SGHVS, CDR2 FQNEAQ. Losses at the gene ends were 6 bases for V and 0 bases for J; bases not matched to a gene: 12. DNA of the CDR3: TGTGCCAGCAGAGCAACGAGGACTAGCGGGCGCTCGAACACCGGGGAGCTGTTTTTT. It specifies CASRATRTSGRSNTGELFF.

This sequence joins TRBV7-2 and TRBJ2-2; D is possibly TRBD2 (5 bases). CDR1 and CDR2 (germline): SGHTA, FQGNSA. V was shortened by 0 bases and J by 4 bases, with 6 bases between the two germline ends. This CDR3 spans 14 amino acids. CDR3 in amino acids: CASSLATSTGELFF. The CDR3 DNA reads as TGTGCCAGCAGCTTAGCTACTAGCACCGGGGAGCTGTTTTTT.

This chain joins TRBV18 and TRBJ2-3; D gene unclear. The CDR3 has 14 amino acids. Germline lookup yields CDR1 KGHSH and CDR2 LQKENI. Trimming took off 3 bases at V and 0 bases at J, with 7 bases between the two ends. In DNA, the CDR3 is TGTGCCAGCTCACCTCCGACTAGCACAGATACGCAGTATTTT. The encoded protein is CASSPPTSTDTQYF.

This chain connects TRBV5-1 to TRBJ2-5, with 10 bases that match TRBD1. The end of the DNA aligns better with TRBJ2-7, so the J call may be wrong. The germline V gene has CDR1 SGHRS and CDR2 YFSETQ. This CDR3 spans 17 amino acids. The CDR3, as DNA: TGCGCCAGCACCCTAACCGCCCGGGACAGGGGTTCCTACGAGCAGTACTTC. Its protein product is CASTLTARDRGSYEQYF.

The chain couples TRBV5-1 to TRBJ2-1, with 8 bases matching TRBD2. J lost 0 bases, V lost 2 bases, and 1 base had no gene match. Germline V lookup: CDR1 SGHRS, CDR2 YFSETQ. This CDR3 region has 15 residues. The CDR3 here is CASSLSGSSYNEQFF. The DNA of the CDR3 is TGCGCCAGCAGCTTAAGCGGGAGCTCCTACAATGAGCAGTTCTTC.

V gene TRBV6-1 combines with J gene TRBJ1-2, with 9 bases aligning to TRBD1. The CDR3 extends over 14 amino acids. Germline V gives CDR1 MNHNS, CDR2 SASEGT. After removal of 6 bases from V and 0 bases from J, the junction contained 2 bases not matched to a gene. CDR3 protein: CASRGQGPNYGYTF. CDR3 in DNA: TGTGCCAGCAGGGGACAGGGACCTAACTATGGCTACACCTTC.

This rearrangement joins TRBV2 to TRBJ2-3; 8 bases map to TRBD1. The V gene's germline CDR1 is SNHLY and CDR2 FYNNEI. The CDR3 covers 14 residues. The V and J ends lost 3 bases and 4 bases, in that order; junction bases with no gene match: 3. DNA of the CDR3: TGTGCCAGCAGTGAGTACAGGGGGGCAGATACGCAGTATTTT. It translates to CASSEYRGADTQYF.

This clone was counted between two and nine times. CDR3 in DNA: TGTGCCAGCAGCCCTTCGCAGGGGGAGTACGAAAAACTGTTTTTT. Translated, it gives CASSPSQGEYEKLFF. V usage is TRBV5-8 and J usage is TRBJ1-4; 7 bases fit TRBD1. V lost 4 bases and J lost 8; bases outside the gene matches: 11. CDR3 length: 15 residues. Germline assignment: CDR1 SGHTS and CDR2 YDEGEE.

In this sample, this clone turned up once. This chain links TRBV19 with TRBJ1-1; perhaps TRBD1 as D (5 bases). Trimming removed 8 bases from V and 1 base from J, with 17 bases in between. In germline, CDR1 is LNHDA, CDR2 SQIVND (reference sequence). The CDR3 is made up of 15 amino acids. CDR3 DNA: TGTGCCAGTTCTCCACTTACGACAGAGAACACTGAAGCTTTCTTT. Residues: CASSPLTTENTEAFF.

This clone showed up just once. The CDR3 region has the DNA TGTGCCAGCAGTGGAGAGGATCAGCCCCAGCATTTT. Translation: CASSGEDQPQHF. The chain couples TRBV7-9 to TRBJ1-5; D is unclear. Germline CDR1 is SEHNR and CDR2 is FQNEAQ (reference sequence). The CDR3 has 12 amino acids. Deletions cut 6 bases from V and 5 bases from J, with 8 bases between.

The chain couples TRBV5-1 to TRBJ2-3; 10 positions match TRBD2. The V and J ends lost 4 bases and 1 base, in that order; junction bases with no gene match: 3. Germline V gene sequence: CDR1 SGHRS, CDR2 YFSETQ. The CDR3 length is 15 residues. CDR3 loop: CASSLAGVGTDTQYF. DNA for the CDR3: TGCGCCAGCAGCCTAGCGGGAGTTGGCACAGATACGCAGTATTTT.

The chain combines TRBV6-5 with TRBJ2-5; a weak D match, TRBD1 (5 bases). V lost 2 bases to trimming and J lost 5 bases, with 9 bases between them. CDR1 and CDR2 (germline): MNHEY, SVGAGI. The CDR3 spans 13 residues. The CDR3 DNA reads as TGTGCCAGCAGTTACGGGGCAAGGGAGACCCAGTACTTC. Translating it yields CASSYGARETQYF.

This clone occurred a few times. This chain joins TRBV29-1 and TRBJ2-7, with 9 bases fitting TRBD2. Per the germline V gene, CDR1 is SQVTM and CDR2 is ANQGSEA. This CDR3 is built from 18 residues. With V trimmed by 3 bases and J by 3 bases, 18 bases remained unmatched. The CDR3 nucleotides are TGCAGCGTTGAGGGCCACCAAGCCGGGCGGGAGGGTCTCTACGAGCAGTACTTC. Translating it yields CSVEGHQAGREGLYEQYF.

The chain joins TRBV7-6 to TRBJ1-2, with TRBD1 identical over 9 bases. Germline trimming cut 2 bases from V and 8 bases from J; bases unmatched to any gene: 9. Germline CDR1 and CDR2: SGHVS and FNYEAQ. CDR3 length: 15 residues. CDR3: CASSLTLGTGHGYTF. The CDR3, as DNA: TGTGCCAGCAGCTTAACTCTCGGGACAGGGCACGGCTACACCTTC.

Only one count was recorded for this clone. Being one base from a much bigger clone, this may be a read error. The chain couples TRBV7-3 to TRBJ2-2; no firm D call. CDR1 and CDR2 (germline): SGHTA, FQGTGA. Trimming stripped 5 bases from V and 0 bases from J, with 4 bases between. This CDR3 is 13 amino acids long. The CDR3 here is CASSPANTGELFF. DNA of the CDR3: TGTGCCAGCAGCCCAGCGAACACCGGGGAGCTGTTTTTT.

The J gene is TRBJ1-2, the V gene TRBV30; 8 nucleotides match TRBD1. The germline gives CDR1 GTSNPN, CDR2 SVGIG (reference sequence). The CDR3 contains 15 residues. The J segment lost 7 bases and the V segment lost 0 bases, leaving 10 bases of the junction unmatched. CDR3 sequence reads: CAWSVLQGARGGYTF. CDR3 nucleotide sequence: TGTGCCTGGAGTGTATTGCAGGGGGCGCGAGGTGGCTACACCTTC.

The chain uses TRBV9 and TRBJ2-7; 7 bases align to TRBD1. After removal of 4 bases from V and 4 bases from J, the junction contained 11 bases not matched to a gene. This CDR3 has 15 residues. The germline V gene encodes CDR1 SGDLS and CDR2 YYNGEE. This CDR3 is CASSPYDRVSYEQYF. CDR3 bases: TGTGCCAGCAGCCCCTACGACAGGGTTTCGTACGAGCAGTACTTC.

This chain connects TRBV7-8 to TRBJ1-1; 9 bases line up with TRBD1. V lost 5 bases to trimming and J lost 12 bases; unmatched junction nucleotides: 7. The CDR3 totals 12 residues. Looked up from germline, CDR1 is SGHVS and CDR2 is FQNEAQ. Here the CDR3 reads CASSPGQGRTFF. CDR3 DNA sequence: TGTGCCAGCAGCCCCGGACAGGGGAGAACTTTCTTT.